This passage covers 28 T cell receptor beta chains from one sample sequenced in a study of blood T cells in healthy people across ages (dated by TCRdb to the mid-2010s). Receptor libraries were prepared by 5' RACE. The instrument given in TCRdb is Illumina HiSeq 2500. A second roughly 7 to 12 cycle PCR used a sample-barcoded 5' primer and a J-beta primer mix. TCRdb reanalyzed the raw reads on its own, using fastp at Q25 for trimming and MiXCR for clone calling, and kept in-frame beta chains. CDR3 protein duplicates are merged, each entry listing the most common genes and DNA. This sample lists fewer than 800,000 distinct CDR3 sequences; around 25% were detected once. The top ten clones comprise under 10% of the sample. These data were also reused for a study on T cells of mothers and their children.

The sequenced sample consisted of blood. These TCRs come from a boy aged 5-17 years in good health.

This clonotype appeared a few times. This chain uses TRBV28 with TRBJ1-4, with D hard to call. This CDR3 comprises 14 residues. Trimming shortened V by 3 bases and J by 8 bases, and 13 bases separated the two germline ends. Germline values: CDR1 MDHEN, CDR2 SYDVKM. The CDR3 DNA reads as TGTGCCAGCAGTTTTAATTCGATGGAGGAAAAACTGTTTTTT. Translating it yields CASSFNSMEEKLFF.

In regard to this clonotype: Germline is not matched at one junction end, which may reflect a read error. The CDR3 reads CASSQDGLSINEDFF. The CDR3, as DNA: TGCGCCAGCAGCCAAGATGGACTAAGCATCAATGAGGATTTCTTC. The V call is TRBV4-1, the J call TRBJ2-5; the D gene is possibly TRBD2 (6 bases). Per the germline V gene, CDR1 is MGHRA and CDR2 is YSYEKL. The CDR3 length is 15 residues.

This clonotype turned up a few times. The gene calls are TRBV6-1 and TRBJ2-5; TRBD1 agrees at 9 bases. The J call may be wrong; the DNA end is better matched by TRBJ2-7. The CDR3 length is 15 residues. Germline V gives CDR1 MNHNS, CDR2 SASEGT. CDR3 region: CASRTGTGSNYEQYF. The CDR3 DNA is TGTGCCAGCAGAACCGGGACAGGGTCTAACTACGAGCAGTACTTC.

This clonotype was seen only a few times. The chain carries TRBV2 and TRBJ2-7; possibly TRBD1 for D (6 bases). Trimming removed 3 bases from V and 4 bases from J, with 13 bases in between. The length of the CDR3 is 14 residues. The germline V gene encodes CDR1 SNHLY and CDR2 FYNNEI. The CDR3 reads CASSDLYREYEQYF. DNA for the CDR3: TGTGCCAGCAGTGACCTCTACAGGGAGTACGAGCAGTACTTC.

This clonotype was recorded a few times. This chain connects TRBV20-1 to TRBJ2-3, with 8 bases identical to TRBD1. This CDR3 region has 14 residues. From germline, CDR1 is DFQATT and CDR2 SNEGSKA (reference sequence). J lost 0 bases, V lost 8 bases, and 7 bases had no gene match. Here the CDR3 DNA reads TGCAGTCCCAGACAGGGGTCCAGCACAGATACGCAGTATTTT. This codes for CSPRQGSSTDTQYF.

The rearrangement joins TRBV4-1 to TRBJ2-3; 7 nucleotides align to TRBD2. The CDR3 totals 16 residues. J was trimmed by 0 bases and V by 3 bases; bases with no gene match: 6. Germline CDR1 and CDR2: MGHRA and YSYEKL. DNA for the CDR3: TGCGCCAGCAGCCAGAGGACTAGTTCTAGCACAGATACGCAGTATTTT. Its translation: CASSQRTSSSTDTQYF.

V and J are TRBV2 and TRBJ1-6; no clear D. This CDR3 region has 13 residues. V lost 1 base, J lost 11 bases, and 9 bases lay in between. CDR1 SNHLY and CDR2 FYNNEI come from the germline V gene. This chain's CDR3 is CASSEGVGAPLHF. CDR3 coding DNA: TGTGCCAGCAGTGAAGGGGTGGGTGCACCCCTCCACTTT.

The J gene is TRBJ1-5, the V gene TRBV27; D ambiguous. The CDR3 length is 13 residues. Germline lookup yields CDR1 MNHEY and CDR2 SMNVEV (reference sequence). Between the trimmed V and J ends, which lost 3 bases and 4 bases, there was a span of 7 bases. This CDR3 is CASSFTINQPQHF. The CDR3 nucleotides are TGTGCCAGCAGTTTTACGATTAATCAGCCCCAGCATTTT.

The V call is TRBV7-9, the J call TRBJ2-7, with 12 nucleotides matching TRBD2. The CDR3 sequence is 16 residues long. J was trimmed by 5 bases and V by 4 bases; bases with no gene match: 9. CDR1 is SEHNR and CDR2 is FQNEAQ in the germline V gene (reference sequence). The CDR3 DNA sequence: TGTGCCAGCAGCTCCCTGACTAGCGGGAGCGGCGACGAGCAGTACTTC. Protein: CASSSLTSGSGDEQYF.

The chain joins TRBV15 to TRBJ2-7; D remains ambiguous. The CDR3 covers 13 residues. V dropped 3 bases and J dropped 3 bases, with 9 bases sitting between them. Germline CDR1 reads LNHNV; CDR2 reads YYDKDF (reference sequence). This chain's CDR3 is CATSSNKFYEQYF. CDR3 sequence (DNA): TGTGCCACCAGCAGCAACAAGTTCTACGAGCAGTACTTC.

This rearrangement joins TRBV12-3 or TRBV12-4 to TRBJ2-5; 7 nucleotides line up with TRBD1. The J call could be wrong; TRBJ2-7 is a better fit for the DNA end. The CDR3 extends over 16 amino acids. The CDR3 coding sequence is TGTGCCAGCGGTTCTCCATCGACAGGGTACTCCTACGAGCAGTACTTC. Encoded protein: CASGSPSTGYSYEQYF.

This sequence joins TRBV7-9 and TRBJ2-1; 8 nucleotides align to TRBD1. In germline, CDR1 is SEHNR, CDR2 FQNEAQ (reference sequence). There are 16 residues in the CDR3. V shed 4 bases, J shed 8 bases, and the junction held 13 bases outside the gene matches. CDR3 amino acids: CASSYAGRGRIDEQFF. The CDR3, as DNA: TGTGCCAGCAGCTACGCAGGCAGGGGGCGTATCGATGAGCAGTTCTTC.

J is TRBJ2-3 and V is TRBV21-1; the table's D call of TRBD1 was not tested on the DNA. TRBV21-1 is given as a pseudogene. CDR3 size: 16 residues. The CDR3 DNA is TGTGCCAGCAGCAAAGTCATAGTCAGGGGCGCAGATACGCAGTATTTT. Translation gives CASSKVIVRGADTQYF.

The CDR3 protein is CASSHGPLYEQYF. Written as DNA, the CDR3 is TGTGCCAGCAGCCATGGACCGCTCTACGAGCAGTACTTC. V gene TRBV3-1 combines with J gene TRBJ2-5; no firm D call. The J call may be mistaken, given a closer DNA end match to TRBJ2-7. Germline V CDR1 and CDR2: LGHDT, YNNKEL (reference sequence). CDR3 size: 13 residues.

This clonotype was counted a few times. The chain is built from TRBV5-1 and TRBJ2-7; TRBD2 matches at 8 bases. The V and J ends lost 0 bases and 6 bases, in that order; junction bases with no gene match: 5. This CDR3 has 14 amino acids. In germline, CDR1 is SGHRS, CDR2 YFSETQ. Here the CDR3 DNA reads TGCGCCAGCAGCTTGGTGGGACTAGATGCCGAGCAGTACTTC. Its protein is CASSLVGLDAEQYF.

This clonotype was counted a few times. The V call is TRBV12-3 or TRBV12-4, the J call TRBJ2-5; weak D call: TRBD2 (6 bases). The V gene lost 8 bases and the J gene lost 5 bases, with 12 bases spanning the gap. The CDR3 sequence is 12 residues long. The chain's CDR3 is CASWVGGETQYF. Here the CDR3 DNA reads TGTGCCAGCTGGGTCGGAGGGGAGACCCAGTACTTC.

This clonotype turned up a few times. CDR3 amino acids: CASSVGGPLYQETQYF. In DNA, the CDR3 is TGTGCCAGCAGCGTAGGGGGACCCCTGTACCAAGAGACCCAGTACTTC. J is TRBJ2-5 and V is TRBV9, with D possibly called TRBD1 or TRBD2 (5 bases each). From germline, CDR1 is SGDLS and CDR2 YYNGEE. Trimming removed 0 bases from V and 0 bases from J, with 12 bases in between. This CDR3 contains 16 residues.

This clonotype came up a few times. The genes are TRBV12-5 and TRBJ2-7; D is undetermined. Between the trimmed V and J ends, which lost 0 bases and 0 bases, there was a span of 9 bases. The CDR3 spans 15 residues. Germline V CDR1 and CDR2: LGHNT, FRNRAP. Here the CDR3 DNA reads TGTGCTAGTGGTTTGGTAAGAGGCTCCTCCTACGAGCAGTACTTC. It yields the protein CASGLVRGSSYEQYF.

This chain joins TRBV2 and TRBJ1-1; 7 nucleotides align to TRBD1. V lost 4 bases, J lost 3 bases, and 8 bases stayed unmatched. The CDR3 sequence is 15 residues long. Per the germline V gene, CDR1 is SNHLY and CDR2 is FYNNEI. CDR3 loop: CASSVPDRVYTEAFF. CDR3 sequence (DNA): TGTGCCAGCAGTGTTCCCGACAGGGTTTACACTGAAGCTTTCTTT.

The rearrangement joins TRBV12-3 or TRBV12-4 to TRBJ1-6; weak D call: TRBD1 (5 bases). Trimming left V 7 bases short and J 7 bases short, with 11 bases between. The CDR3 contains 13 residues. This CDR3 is CASKPGFNSPLHF. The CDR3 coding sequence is TGTGCCAGCAAGCCAGGGTTCAATTCACCCCTCCACTTT.

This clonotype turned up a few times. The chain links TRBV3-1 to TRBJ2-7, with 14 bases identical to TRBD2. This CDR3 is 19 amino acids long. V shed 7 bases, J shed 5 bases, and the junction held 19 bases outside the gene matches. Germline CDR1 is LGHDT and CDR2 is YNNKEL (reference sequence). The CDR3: CASTAGGGRGLAGVDEQYF. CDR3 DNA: TGTGCCAGCACCGCTGGAGGGGGAAGGGGACTAGCGGGAGTAGACGAGCAGTACTTC.

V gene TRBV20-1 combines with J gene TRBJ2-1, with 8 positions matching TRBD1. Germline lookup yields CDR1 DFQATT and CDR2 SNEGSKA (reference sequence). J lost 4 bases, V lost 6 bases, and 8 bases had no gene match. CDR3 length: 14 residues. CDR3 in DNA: TGCAGTGCCATGGACAGGGAAAATTACAATGAGCAGTTCTTC. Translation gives CSAMDRENYNEQFF.

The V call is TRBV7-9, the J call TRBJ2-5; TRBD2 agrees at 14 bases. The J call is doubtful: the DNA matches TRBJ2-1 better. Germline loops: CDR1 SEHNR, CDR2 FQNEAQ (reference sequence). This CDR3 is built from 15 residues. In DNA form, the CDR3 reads TGTGCCAGCAGCATCGGGACTAGCGGGAGTAATGAGCAGTTCTTC. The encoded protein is CASSIGTSGSNEQFF.

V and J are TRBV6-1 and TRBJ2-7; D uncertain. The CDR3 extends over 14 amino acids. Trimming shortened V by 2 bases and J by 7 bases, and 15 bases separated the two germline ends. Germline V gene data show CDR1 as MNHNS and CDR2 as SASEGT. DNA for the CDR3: TGTGCCAGCAGTGAATTGGGCAGAGCTAGAGAGCAGTACTTC. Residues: CASSELGRAREQYF.

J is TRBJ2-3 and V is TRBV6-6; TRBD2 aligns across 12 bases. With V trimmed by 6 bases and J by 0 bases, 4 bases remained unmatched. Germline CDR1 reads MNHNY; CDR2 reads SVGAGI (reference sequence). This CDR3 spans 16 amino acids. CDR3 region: CASRAGTSGSTDTQYF. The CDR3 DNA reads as TGTGCCAGCAGGGCCGGGACTAGCGGGAGCACAGATACGCAGTATTTT.

The CDR3 reads CASSLSLGINEQYF. In DNA form, the CDR3 reads TGTGCCAGCAGCTTATCTCTGGGCATTAACGAGCAGTACTTC. The chain has TRBV5-5 and TRBJ2-1, with D hard to call. The end of the DNA is better explained by TRBJ2-7, so the J call may be wrong. The CDR3 covers 14 residues. Germline loops: CDR1 SGHKS, CDR2 YYEKEE (reference sequence).

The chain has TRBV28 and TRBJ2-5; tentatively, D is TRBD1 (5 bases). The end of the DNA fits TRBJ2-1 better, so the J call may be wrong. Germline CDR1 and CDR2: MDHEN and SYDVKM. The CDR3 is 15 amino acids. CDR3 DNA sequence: TGTGCCAGCAGTTCCCCTGCAGGGATCTCGAATGAGCAGTTCTTC. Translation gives CASSSPAGISNEQFF.

The CDR3 bases are TGTGCCAGCAGCCGCGAGGCGGGGACAGAGAACTACGAGCAGTACTTC. It specifies CASSREAGTENYEQYF. This sequence joins TRBV7-6 and TRBJ2-5; a possible D gene is TRBD1 (7 bases). The J call may not be correct, given that the DNA end is closer to TRBJ2-7. CDR3 length: 16 residues. CDR1 is SGHVS, CDR2 FNYEAQ, per germline.